These 11 T cell receptor beta chains originate from one sample sequenced in a study of CD8+ T cells in alopecia areata listed by TCRdb under 2018. The method was the immunoSEQ multiplex PCR assay. To provide template for TCR sequencing, every sample had RNA extracted and reverse transcribed into cDNA. In TCRdb, the immuneACCESS table is reduced to in-frame sequences with V and J assigned. These tables do not hold every clone; where another copy was compared, an unresolved V gene accounts for under half, and the others remain unexplained. The table for this sample lists more than 150,000 clones; around 51% of them were counted only once. The top ten clonotypes cover roughly a tenth of the sample. The sample's treatment or condition label, decoded: oral pan-JAK inhibitor, 5-10 mg twice daily. Sequencing was performed on CD8+ T cells sorted from blood, taken at week 52, from a patient treated with tofacitinib. The receptors were gathered from a human donor with alopecia areata.

The chain couples TRBV4-1 to TRBJ1-5; D gene unclear. V was shortened by 3 bases and J by 0 bases, with 9 bases between the two germline ends. The germline V gene has CDR1 MGHRA and CDR2 YSYEKL. The CDR3 covers 15 residues. The CDR3 here is CASSQRAVSNQPQHF. The DNA for the CDR3 is TGCGCCAGCAGCCAGAGGGCAGTTAGCAATCAGCCCCAGCATTTT.

This clone came up a few times. V and J are TRBV5-1 and TRBJ1-6, with D perhaps matching TRBD1 (5 bases). V dropped 0 bases and J dropped 7 bases, with 11 bases sitting between them. In germline, CDR1 is SGHRS, CDR2 YFSETQ. The CDR3 has 15 amino acids. The CDR3 DNA follows: TGCGCCAGCAGCTTGGAGGGACGGGAGAATTCACCCCTCCACTTT. Its protein product is CASSLEGRENSPLHF.

There are a few counts of this clone. The rearrangement joins TRBV25-1 to TRBJ2-1; 7 nucleotides match TRBD2. Trimming took 5 bases from V and 1 from J; bases not matched to a gene: 2. The CDR3 contains 14 residues. From germline, CDR1 is MGHDK and CDR2 SYGVNS. The CDR3 DNA reads TGTGCCAGCAGTTGGGGGGGTTCCTACAATGAGCAGTTCTTC. Protein sequence: CASSWGGSYNEQFF.

The rearrangement links TRBV27 to TRBJ1-1, with TRBD1 identical over 9 bases. Germline values: CDR1 MNHEY, CDR2 SMNVEV (reference sequence). V lost 4 bases and J lost 4; bases outside the gene matches: 4. This CDR3 has 14 amino acids. The CDR3 protein is CASSWDRAATEAFF. The CDR3 nucleotides are TGTGCCAGCAGTTGGGACAGGGCGGCCACTGAAGCTTTCTTT.

The V gene is TRBV4-1, the J gene TRBJ1-1; D is uncertain. The CDR3 is made up of 15 amino acids. Germline values: CDR1 MGHRA, CDR2 YSYEKL. Trimming pared 0 bases from V and 0 bases from J, leaving 8 bases between. The CDR3 loop reads CASSQEERMNTEAFF. The DNA of the CDR3 is TGCGCCAGCAGCCAAGAGGAAAGAATGAACACTGAAGCTTTCTTT.

The chain combines TRBV11-2 with TRBJ2-3; 8 positions agree with TRBD2. The CDR3 is made up of 17 amino acids. V was clipped by 6 bases and J by 5 bases; unmatched bases: 16. The germline CDR1 and CDR2 sequences are SGHAT and FQNNGV. The CDR3, as DNA: TGTGCCAGCAGGGAAGGCTGGGGTAGCGGGGATAAAGATACGCAGTATTTT. It codes for CASREGWGSGDKDTQYF.

The V gene is TRBV6-1, the J gene TRBJ2-7, with TRBD1 matching over 9 bases. The CDR3 extends over 16 amino acids. The J segment lost 5 bases and the V segment lost 4 bases, leaving 12 bases of the junction unmatched. Germline CDR1 MNHNS, CDR2 SASEGT. As DNA, the CDR3 is TGTGCCAGCAGTGTAACCCTACAGGGGGCAGGGGACGAGCAGTACTTC. It specifies CASSVTLQGAGDEQYF.

This clone was observed a handful of times. The chain employs TRBV25-1 and TRBJ2-2, with D perhaps matching TRBD1 (5 bases). The CDR3 has 15 residues. From germline, CDR1 is MGHDK and CDR2 SYGVNS. The V end lost 8 bases, the J end lost 0 bases, and 13 bases lay between the germline ends. CDR3 DNA sequence: TGTGCCAGCGGAAGGGGCGGATCGAACACCGGGGAGCTGTTTTTT. Protein product: CASGRGGSNTGELFF.

V and J are TRBV30 and TRBJ1-1, with no clear D. V dropped 0 bases and J dropped 7 bases, with 12 bases sitting between them. The CDR3 spans 13 residues. Germline assignment: CDR1 GTSNPN and CDR2 SVGIG (reference sequence). The CDR3 nucleotides read TGTGCCTGGAGTGTATTGGGTAGTCATGAAGCTTTCTTT. Translation gives CAWSVLGSHEAFF.

The chain employs TRBV19 and TRBJ2-5; 8 bases map to TRBD1. The CDR3 loop spans 13 amino acids. With 6 bases clipped from V and 5 bases from J, the junction kept 5 bases outside the gene matches. Per germline, CDR1 LNHDA and CDR2 SQIVND (reference sequence). CDR3 nucleotide sequence: TGTGCCAGTAGGACGACAGGGGAGGAGACCCAGTACTTC. This translates into CASRTTGEETQYF.

The chain combines TRBV7-9 with TRBJ1-2, with 7 bases identical to TRBD1. Germline CDR1 SEHNR, CDR2 FQNEAQ (reference sequence). V trimming: 5 bases; J trimming: 3 bases; junction bases outside the gene matches: 3. The length of the CDR3 is 13 residues. The CDR3 nucleotides read TGTGCCAGCAGCCTCGGACAGGACTATGGCTACACCTTC. Amino acid sequence: CASSLGQDYGYTF.